The 9 T cell receptor beta chains in this list originate from one sample, sequenced in a study of chemoradiotherapy in HPV16-positive cancers (dated by TCRdb to between 2021 and 2024). Libraries came from the immunoSEQ multiplex PCR assay. The source is immuneACCESS, and TCRdb retained only in-frame sequences with V and J called. Part of the clones is not carried over; for the studies checked, unresolved V genes explain less than half of this, and the remainder is unexplained. The sample table holds around 30,000 clones, of which 92% were seen once. Around 3.4% of the sample belongs to the ten largest clones. The material was blood, obtained from a patient who underwent chemoradiotherapy. These receptor sequences come from a human donor with HPV-associated anogenital cancer.

This clone was seen only once. The chain recombines TRBV5-1 with TRBJ1-2; tentatively, D is TRBD1 (5 bases). CDR1 SGHRS and CDR2 YFSETQ come from the germline V gene. The CDR3 is 15 amino acids. The germline V and J ends were trimmed by 0 bases and 5 bases, with 14 bases remaining between them. The CDR3 is CASSLAGGTGYGYTF. The CDR3 region has the DNA TGCGCCAGCAGCTTGGCTGGAGGGACTGGTTATGGCTACACCTTC.

This chain links TRBV9 with TRBJ1-2; D not certain. Germline values: CDR1 SGDLS, CDR2 YYNGEE. Trimming shortened V by 0 bases and J by 7 bases, and 10 bases separated the two germline ends. CDR3 size: 13 residues. CDR3 sequence (DNA): TGTGCCAGCAGCGTAGGTGGAACGAGTGGCTACACCTTC. It encodes CASSVGGTSGYTF.

The rearrangement joins TRBV21-1 to TRBJ2-7; TRBD2, the D gene given by the table, was not confirmed from the DNA. TRBV21-1 is flagged as a pseudogene. The CDR3 extends over 16 amino acids. DNA of the CDR3: TGTGCCAGCAGCAAAATCTTCCGAGCCCGGTATGACGAGCAGTACTTC. As protein: CASSKIFRARYDEQYF.

The genes are TRBV5-1 and TRBJ1-2; D might be TRBD1 (5 bases). Trimming shortened V by 5 bases and J by 6 bases, and 17 bases separated the two germline ends. The CDR3 covers 14 residues. Per the germline V gene, CDR1 is SGHRS and CDR2 is YFSETQ. CDR3 bases: TGCGCCAGCAGTCGGGACTCCTTATCCCATGGCTACACCTTC. Its translation is CASSRDSLSHGYTF.

The chain links TRBV4-1 to TRBJ1-1, with a weak D call TRBD1 (5 bases). Looked up from germline, CDR1 is MGHRA and CDR2 is YSYEKL. The CDR3 has 18 amino acids. The V end was cut by 3 bases, the J end by 0 bases, with 20 bases between. The CDR3 region is CASSHGILQDGMNTEAFF. DNA of the CDR3: TGCGCCAGCAGCCACGGGATTCTACAGGACGGAATGAACACTGAAGCTTTCTTT.

The chain couples TRBV13 to TRBJ1-2, with unresolved D. V lost 1 base and J 1 base, leaving 7 bases between the germline ends. The CDR3 length is 14 residues. Germline loops: CDR1 PRHDT, CDR2 FYEKMQ (reference sequence). CDR3 region: CASSLDGSNYGYTF. DNA of the CDR3: TGTGCCAGCAGCTTAGACGGCAGTAACTATGGCTACACCTTC.

The chain couples TRBV5-1 to TRBJ2-1; D is ambiguous. Trimming cost V 1 base and J 6 bases, with 11 bases left between them. CDR1 SGHRS and CDR2 YFSETQ come from the germline V gene. This CDR3 has 14 residues. As DNA, the CDR3 is TGCGCCAGCAGCTTGTCGCCAGGAACCAATGAGCAGTTCTTC. It is translated as CASSLSPGTNEQFF.

The chain employs TRBV5-1 and TRBJ1-1; D possibly corresponds to TRBD1 (5 bases). The CDR3 covers 13 residues. Germline loops: CDR1 SGHRS, CDR2 YFSETQ. Between the trimmed V and J ends, which lost 4 bases and 4 bases, there was a span of 11 bases. The CDR3 is CASSVQVGTEAFF. In nucleotides, the CDR3 is TGCGCCAGCAGCGTACAGGTTGGCACTGAAGCTTTCTTT.

The chain links TRBV4-3 to TRBJ1-3, with a weak D call TRBD1 (5 bases). This CDR3 has 17 amino acids. V gave up 3 bases and J gave up 0 bases, with 15 bases separating them. The germline V gene has CDR1 LGHNA and CDR2 YSLEER. The CDR3, as DNA: TGCGCCAGCAGCCAGGCACCGGGACGGATCTCTGGAAACACCATATATTTT. Translated: CASSQAPGRISGNTIYF.